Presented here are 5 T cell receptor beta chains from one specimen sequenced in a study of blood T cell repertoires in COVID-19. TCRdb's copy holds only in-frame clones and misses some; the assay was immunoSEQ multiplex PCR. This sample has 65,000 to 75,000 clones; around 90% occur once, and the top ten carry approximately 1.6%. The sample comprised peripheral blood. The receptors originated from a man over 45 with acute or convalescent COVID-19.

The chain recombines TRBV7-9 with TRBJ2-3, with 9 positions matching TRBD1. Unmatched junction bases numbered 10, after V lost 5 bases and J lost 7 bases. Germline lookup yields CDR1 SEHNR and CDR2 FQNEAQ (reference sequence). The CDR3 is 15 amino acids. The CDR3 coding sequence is TGTGCCAGCAGCCTTGGGACAGGGAATACTAATACGCAGTATTTT. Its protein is CASSLGTGNTNTQYF.

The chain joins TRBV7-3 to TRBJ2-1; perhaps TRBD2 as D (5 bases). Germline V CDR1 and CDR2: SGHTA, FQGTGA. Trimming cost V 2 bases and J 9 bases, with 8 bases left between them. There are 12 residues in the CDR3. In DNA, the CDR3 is TGTGCCAGCAGCTTACTAGAGGGTGAGCAGTTCTTC. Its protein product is CASSLLEGEQFF.

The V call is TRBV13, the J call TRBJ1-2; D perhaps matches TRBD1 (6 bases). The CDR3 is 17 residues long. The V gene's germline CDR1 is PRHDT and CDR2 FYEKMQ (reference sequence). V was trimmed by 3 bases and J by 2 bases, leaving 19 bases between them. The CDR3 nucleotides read TGTGCCAGCAGCTTCGGGGGGATGAGGGGGACGAACTATGGCTACACCTTC. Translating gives CASSFGGMRGTNYGYTF.

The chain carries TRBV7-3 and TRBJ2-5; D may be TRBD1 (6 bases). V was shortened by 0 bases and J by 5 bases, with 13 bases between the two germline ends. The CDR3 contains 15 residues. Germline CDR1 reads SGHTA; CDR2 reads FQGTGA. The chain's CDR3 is CASSLTVGAGETQYF. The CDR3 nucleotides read TGTGCCAGCAGCTTAACGGTGGGGGCGGGCGAGACCCAGTACTTC.

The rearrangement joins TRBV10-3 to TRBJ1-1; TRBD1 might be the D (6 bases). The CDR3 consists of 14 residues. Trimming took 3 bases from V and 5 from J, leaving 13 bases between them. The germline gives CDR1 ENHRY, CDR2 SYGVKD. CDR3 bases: TGTGCCATCAGTGAAGCGGGGAGGGGGACTGAAGCTTTCTTT. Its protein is CAISEAGRGTEAFF.